The clone carrying this T cell receptor beta chain was counted at least ten times. Its cognate antigen is unknown. These data come from a study of Graves' ophthalmopathy and Graves' hyperthyroidism. Study-wide results and caveats: Most thyroid-expanded clonotypes exceeding 0.001 frequency were also found in blood.

Ophthalmopathy not arising within 18 months of follow-up defined hyperthyroidism as stable. Patients with other autoimmune diseases, uncontrolled infections, pregnancy or lactation were excluded. Germline loops: CDR1 SGHRS, CDR2 YFSETQ. The CDR3 is made up of 14 amino acids. Trimming cost V 6 bases and J 2 bases, with 14 bases left between them. Amplification from RNA transcripts yielded the TCR beta CDR3 regions. First-round RT-PCR relied on HTBI primers, and a second-round multiplex PCR came next. TCRdb independently ran MiXCR on the multiplex PCR reads; one entry per CDR3 protein. The table lists roughly 400,000 distinct CDR3 sequences, about 18% of them singletons.

The clonotype originates from an adult woman with stable Graves' hyperthyroidism. The specimen sequenced was peripheral blood. V usage is TRBV5-1 and J usage is TRBJ1-2; possible D gene TRBD1, 5 bases. CDR3 residues: CASTQGSGNYGYTF. CDR3 nucleotide sequence: TGCGCCAGCACCCAGGGATCGGGGAACTATGGCTACACCTTC.